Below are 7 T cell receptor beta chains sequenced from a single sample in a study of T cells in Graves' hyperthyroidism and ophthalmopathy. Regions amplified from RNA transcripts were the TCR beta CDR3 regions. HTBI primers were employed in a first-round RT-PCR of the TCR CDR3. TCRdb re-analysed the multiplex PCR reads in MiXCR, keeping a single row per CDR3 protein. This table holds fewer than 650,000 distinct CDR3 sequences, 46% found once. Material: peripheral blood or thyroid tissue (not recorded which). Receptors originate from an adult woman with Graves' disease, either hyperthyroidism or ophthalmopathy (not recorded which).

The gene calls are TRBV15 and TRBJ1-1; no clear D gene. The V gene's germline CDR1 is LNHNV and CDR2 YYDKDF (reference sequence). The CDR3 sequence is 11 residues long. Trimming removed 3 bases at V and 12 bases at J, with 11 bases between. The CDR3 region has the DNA TGTGCCACCAGCAGTAGCCTACTTACTTTCTTT. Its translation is CATSSSLLTFF.

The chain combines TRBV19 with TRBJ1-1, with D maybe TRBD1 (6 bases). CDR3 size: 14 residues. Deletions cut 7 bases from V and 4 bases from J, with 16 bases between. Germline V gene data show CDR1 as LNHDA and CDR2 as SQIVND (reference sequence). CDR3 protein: CASKTGLESTEAFF. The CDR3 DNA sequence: TGTGCCAGTAAAACAGGGTTAGAGAGCACTGAAGCTTTCTTT.

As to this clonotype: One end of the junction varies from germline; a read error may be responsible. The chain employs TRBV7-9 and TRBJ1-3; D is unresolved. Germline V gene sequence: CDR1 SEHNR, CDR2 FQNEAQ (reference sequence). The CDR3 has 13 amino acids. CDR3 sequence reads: CASSPQVRTLPPF. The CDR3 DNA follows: TGTGCCAGCAGCCCTCAGGTCCGGACCTTGCCCCCTTTT.

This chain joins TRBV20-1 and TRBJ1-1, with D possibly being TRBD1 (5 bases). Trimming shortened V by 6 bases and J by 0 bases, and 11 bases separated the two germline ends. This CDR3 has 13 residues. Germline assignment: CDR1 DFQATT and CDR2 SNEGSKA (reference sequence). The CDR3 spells CSASRDLNTEAFF. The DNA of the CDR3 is TGCAGTGCCAGCCGGGACTTGAACACTGAAGCTTTCTTT.

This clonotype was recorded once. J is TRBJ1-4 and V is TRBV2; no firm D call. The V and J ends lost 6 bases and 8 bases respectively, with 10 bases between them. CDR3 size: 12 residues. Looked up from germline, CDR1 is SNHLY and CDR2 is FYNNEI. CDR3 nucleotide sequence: TGTGCCAGCAGCTCCGACGGCGAAAAACTGTTTTTT. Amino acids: CASSSDGEKLFF.

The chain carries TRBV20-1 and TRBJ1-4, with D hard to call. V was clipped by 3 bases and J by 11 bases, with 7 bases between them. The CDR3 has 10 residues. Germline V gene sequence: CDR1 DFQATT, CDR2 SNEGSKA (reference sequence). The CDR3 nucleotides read TGCAGTGCTAGCCTGGGGAAACTGTTTTTT. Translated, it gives CSASLGKLFF.

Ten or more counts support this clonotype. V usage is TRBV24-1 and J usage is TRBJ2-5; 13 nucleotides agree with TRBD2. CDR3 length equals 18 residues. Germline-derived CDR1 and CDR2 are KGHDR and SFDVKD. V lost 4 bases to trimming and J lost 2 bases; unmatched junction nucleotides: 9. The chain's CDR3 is CATSEFAGTSGEQETQYF. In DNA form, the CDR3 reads TGTGCCACCAGTGAATTCGCCGGGACTAGCGGGGAGCAAGAGACCCAGTACTTC.